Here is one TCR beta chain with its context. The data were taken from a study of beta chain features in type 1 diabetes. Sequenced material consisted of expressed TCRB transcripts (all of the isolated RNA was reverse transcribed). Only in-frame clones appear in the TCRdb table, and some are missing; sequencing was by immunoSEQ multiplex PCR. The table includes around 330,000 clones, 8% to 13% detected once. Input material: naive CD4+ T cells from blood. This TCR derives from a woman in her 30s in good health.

The CDR3 region has the DNA TGTGCCACCAGCAGGAAACTTCAAGAGACCCAGTACTTC. This sequence encodes CATSRKLQETQYF. The chain carries TRBV15 and TRBJ2-5; unclear D gene. Germline CDR1 and CDR2: LNHNV and YYDKDF (reference sequence). The CDR3 extends over 13 amino acids. Between the trimmed V and J ends, which lost 3 bases and 2 bases, there was a span of 7 bases.